These 8 T cell receptor beta chains share one sample of origin, sequenced in a study of immune heterogeneity within non-small cell lung tumors. TCR beta CDR3 was amplified by multiplex PCR using 32 V and 13 J primers. TCRdb reanalysed the multiplex PCR reads using MiXCR and keeps one entry per CDR3 protein. The sample shows 14,000 to 15,000 distinct CDR3 sequences, less than 35% of them seen only once. Genomic DNA from bulk tumor acted as the template, and roughly 0.55 ug was loaded per sample. Far-apart biopsies, several per primary tumor, were taken during surgery. The study cohort was described as untreated, and its members had newly diagnosed non-small cell lung cancer. They went on to have curative surgery. Sequencing input: lung tumor tissue. All receptors come from a middle-aged man with non-small cell lung cancer.

This clonotype was seen repeatedly, ten times or more. V and J are TRBV7-9 and TRBJ2-7; D unresolved. Trimming removed 2 bases at V and 4 bases at J, with 9 bases between. Germline values: CDR1 SEHNR, CDR2 FQNEAQ (reference sequence). The CDR3 spans 13 residues. The CDR3 DNA is TGTGCCAGCAGCTTAAGGCAGCAATACGAGCAGTACTTC. Encoded protein: CASSLRQQYEQYF.

This clonotype was seen ten or more times. The gene calls are TRBV18 and TRBJ2-1, with D maybe TRBD2 (5 bases). The length of the CDR3 is 13 residues. Trimming took off 8 bases at V and 5 bases at J, with 13 bases between the two ends. CDR1 is KGHSH, CDR2 LQKENI, per germline. The CDR3 sequence is CASAYAGDNEQFF. DNA of the CDR3: TGTGCCAGCGCATATGCGGGCGACAATGAGCAGTTCTTC.

This clonotype has just one count. A much larger clone is a single base away; this may be a read error. The V and J genes are TRBV7-9 and TRBJ1-6, with D possibly TRBD1 on 5 matching bases. CDR3 length: 15 residues. The germline V and J ends were trimmed by 5 bases and 7 bases, with 15 bases remaining between them. Germline V gene sequence: CDR1 SEHNR, CDR2 FQNEAQ (reference sequence). The CDR3 protein is CASSPPGRGNSPLHF. The CDR3 DNA is TGTGCCAGCAGCCCACCGGGACGGGGCAATTCACCCCTCCACTTT.

In this sample, this clonotype is medium-sized. The rearrangement joins TRBV12-3 or TRBV12-4 to TRBJ2-3; D unclear. The V end was cut by 3 bases, the J end by 4 bases, with 5 bases between. The CDR3 totals 12 residues. The CDR3: CASSFTPDTQYF. The CDR3, as DNA: TGTGCCAGCAGTTTTACGCCAGATACGCAGTATTTT.

This clonotype was detected many times. The chain has TRBV19 and TRBJ2-7, with 7 bases fitting TRBD1. V dropped 3 bases and J dropped 6; count of bases not matched to a gene: 2. The CDR3 spans 12 residues. Germline CDR1 and CDR2: LNHDA and SQIVND (reference sequence). The CDR3, as DNA: TGTGCCAGTAGTATGACAGGGCTCGAGCAGTACTTC. It translates to CASSMTGLEQYF.

To note about this clonotype: One base away lies a much larger clone, so this may be a sequencing read error. The chain is built from TRBV7-2 and TRBJ2-7; D might be TRBD2 (5 bases). The CDR3 sequence is 13 residues long. V lost 3 bases and J lost 6, with 12 bases in between. Germline loops: CDR1 SGHTA, CDR2 FQGNSA. The DNA for the CDR3 is TGTGCCAGCAGCTTCCGGACTTGTCGCGAGCAGTACTTC. It is translated as CASSFRTCREQYF.

The chain carries TRBV6-1 and TRBJ1-5; no definite D call. The CDR3 is made up of 15 amino acids. Germline V gene sequence: CDR1 MNHNS, CDR2 SASEGT. The V end was cut by 0 bases, the J end by 0 bases, with 6 bases between. The DNA of the CDR3 is TGTGCCAGCAGTGAAGCGGATTTTAGCAATCAGCCCCAGCATTTT. Amino acid sequence: CASSEADFSNQPQHF.

With respect to this clonotype: A clone one base away is much larger, so this may be a read error. This chain joins TRBV27 and TRBJ1-5; D possibly corresponds to TRBD1 (6 bases). The CDR3 runs to 13 residues. The ends were cut back, 4 bases at V and 6 bases at J, with 10 bases in the middle. CDR1 and CDR2 from the germline V gene are MNHEY and SMNVEV (reference sequence). This CDR3 is CASSSAGAQPQHF. For the CDR3, the DNA is TGTGCCAGCAGTTCCGCGGGGGCTCAGCCCCAGCATTTT.